The clone carrying this T cell receptor beta chain turned up a few times. Its specificity is unknown. This sample stems from a study of early T cells in non-severe SARS-CoV-2 infection. The study's findings and limits: Missing private and CD4 specificities, VDJdb matching favored anti-spike CD8 responses.

Trimming took 4 bases from V and 3 from J; bases not matched to a gene: 10. CDR3 length: 16 amino acids. CDR1 and CDR2 from the germline V gene are SGHVS and FNYEAQ. TCRdb reanalysed the 5' RACE reads using MiXCR and keeps one entry per CDR3 protein. The sample holds about 81,000 distinct CDR3 sequences, 11% to 15% seen once. This chain uses TRBV7-6 with TRBJ2-5; 8 nucleotides align to TRBD1. The sequencing input was whole blood. The clonotype was recovered from an adult who was a healthcare worker with PCR-confirmed SARS-CoV-2 infection or an uninfected control (not recorded which). The CDR3 reads CASSSLRPTGEETQYF. As DNA, the CDR3 is TGTGCCAGCAGCTCGCTCCGGCCGACAGGGGAAGAGACCCAGTACTTC.